The rows below give T cell receptor beta chains drawn from one sample of a study of shared T cell receptors in the human thymus. Produced via immunoSEQ multiplex PCR; TCRdb's table is partial and in-frame only. The table shows 600,000 to 900,000 clones, with over 75% occurring only once. Another study also made use of these data, one on human thymus T cells.

Sequencing used thymocytes. The receptors derive from a girl under three years old with a congenital heart defect. CDR3s leave out the opening cysteine and the closing phenylalanine or tryptophan.

V: TRBV29-1; J: TRBJ1-2; CDR3: SATDRASNYGYT
V: TRBV30; J: TRBJ2-7; CDR3: ALTRGIGQY
V: TRBV6-1; J: TRBJ1-6; CDR3: ASSEQPGQGSYSPLH
V: TRBV5-6; J: TRBJ2-3; CDR3: ASSYGHTDTQY
V: TRBV12-5; J: TRBJ2-5; CDR3: ASGQLLKGVGGKTQY
V: TRBV9; J: TRBJ2-7; CDR3: ASSALQNSYEQY
V: TRBV27; J: TRBJ1-2; CDR3: ASSSRGAPGGYT
V: TRBV19; J: TRBJ1-1; CDR3: ASRSLPPVHMNTEAF
V: TRBV29-1; J: TRBJ1-2; CDR3: SASGAGPGGYT
V: TRBV28; J: TRBJ1-1; CDR3: ASSLCLPGTGGETEAF
V: TRBV14; J: TRBJ2-1; CDR3: ASSPTGQGTHNEQF
V: TRBV6-5; J: TRBJ1-2; CDR3: ASRDGTGPYT
V: TRBV5-1; J: TRBJ1-3; CDR3: ASSLKARDRSSPGNTIY
V: TRBV6-1; J: TRBJ1-1; CDR3: ASSGQSRGTEAF
V: TRBV28; J: TRBJ2-4; CDR3: ASSLLWPPGAAKNIQY
V: TRBV5-8; J: TRBJ1-2; CDR3: ASSLGTARGHYGYT
V: TRBV18; J: TRBJ1-3; CDR3: ASSPPTGGKPSGNTIY
V: TRBV13; J: TRBJ2-7; CDR3: ASSKTGEQY
V: TRBV6-1; J: TRBJ1-5; CDR3: ASRESQGFNQPQH
V: TRBV10-3; J: TRBJ2-2; CDR3: AISVTGGGRNTGELF
V: TRBV29-1; J: TRBJ1-2; CDR3: SVEDRGLMGYGYT
V: TRBV9; J: TRBJ2-1; CDR3: ASSADREGYNEQF
V: TRBV4-3; J: TRBJ2-7; CDR3: ASSQEKVEGGRRSYEQY
V: TRBV9; J: TRBJ1-2; CDR3: ASSVEGTRSLIYGYT
V: TRBV5-1; J: TRBJ2-7; CDR3: ASSLDQEGGAPYEQY
V: TRBV18; J: TRBJ2-7; CDR3: ASSPSSGELYEQY
V: TRBV18; J: TRBJ2-1; CDR3: ASSLRTSAYEQF
V: TRBV6-1; J: TRBJ1-1; CDR3: ASTLPRGRSTEAF
V: TRBV15; J: TRBJ1-5; CDR3: ATSRVGWQGDNQPQH
V: TRBV21-1; J: TRBJ1-1; CDR3: ASSSVPLTDRAPLGNTEAF
V: TRBV6-1; J: TRBJ1-5; CDR3: ASKKSGGFNQPQH
V: TRBV18; J: TRBJ2-3; CDR3: ASSPLITDTQY
V: TRBV25-1; J: TRBJ2-5; CDR3: ASRDPSRIPETQY
V: TRBV14; J: TRBJ2-5; CDR3: ASSTSAGEETQY
V: TRBV28; J: TRBJ1-4; CDR3: ASSLRGQYEKLF
V: TRBV7-9; J: TRBJ1-2; CDR3: ASSLRTGESFGDGYT
V: TRBV5-1; J: TRBJ1-2; CDR3: ASSLQGHYGYT
V: TRBV7-9; J: TRBJ2-1; CDR3: ASSLATFTETSSYNEQF
V: TRBV4-1; J: TRBJ1-1; CDR3: ASSQGGSVPEAF
V: TRBV4-1; J: TRBJ2-7; CDR3: ASSQDALAGGREQY
V: TRBV11-2; J: TRBJ2-6; CDR3: ASSLGGREDVLT
V: TRBV2; J: TRBJ2-7; CDR3: ASSEAGRRNYEQY
V: TRBV12-5; J: TRBJ1-6; CDR3: ASGQGAIYDNSPLH
V: TRBV18; J: TRBJ1-3; CDR3: ASSPWTGASGNTIY
V: TRBV5-1; J: TRBJ2-1; CDR3: ASSLANGGLAGNNEQF
V: TRBV27; J: TRBJ1-2; CDR3: ASSFVFTGGDYGYT
V: TRBV10-2; J: TRBJ2-3; CDR3: ASSLGRNTQY